This T cell receptor beta chain came from a study of shared clonotypes between healthy human individuals. Study summary: Donor composition was a couple of women and a few men, aged 18 to 49.

CD8 cells classed as naive were CD45RO-negative and positively selected for CCR7, excluding terminally differentiated effector memory CD45RA+ cells. J was trimmed by 6 bases and V by 1 base; bases with no gene match: 5. Looked up from germline, CDR1 is SGHRS and CDR2 is YFSETQ. This CDR3 is 15 amino acids long. On this clone itself: Its specificity is not known.

Some clones are missing from TCRdb's copy, which holds only in-frame ones; the method was immunoSEQ multiplex PCR. The sample lists some 2,000,000 clones; roughly 94% were seen once. Study observations and caveats: As a rule, naive subsets had a larger estimated richness than memory subsets. Clonotype sharing among donors was expected to depend on sequencing depth.

The chain combines TRBV5-1 with TRBJ2-2, with 8 bases lining up with TRBD1. The TCR sequence derives from a man aged 18 to 29 in good health. What was sequenced was naive CD8+ T cells sorted from blood. The CDR3 is CASSLIQGGPGELFF. The CDR3 coding sequence is TGCGCCAGCAGCTTGATACAGGGGGGACCCGGGGAGCTGTTTTTT.